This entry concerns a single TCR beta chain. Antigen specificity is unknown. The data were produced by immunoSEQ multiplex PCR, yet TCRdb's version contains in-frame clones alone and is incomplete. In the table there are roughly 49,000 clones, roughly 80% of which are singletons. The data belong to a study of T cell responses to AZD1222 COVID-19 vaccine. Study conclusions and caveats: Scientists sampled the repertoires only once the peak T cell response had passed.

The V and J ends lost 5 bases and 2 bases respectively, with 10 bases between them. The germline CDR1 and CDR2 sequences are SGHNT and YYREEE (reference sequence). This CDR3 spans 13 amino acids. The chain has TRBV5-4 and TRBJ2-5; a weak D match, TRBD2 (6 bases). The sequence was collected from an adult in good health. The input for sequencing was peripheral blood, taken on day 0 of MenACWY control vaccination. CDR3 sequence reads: CASRMRGQETQYF. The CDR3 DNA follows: TGTGCCAGCAGAATGCGGGGTCAAGAGACCCAGTACTTC.